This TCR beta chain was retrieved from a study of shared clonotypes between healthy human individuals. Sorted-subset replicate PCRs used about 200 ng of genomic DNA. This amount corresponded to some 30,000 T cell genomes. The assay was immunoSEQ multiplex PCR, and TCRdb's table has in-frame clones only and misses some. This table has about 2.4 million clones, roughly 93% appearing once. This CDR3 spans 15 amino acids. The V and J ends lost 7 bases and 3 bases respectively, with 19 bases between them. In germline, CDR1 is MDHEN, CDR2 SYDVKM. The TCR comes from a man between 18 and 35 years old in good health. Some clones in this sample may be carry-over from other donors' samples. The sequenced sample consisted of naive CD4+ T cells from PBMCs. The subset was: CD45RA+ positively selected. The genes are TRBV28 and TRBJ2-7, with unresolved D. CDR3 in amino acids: CASTPLRALYYEQYF. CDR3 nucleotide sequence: TGTGCCAGCACACCACTCCGGGCCTTATACTACGAGCAGTACTTC. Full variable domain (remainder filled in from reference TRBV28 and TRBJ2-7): DVKVTQSSRYLVKRTGEKVFLECVQDMDHENMFWYRQDPGLGLRLIYFSYDVKMKEKGDIPEGYSVSREKKERFSLILESASTNQTSMYLCASTPLRALYYEQYFGPGTRLTVT.